The 21 T cell receptor beta chains below come from one sample, sequenced in a study of OX40 agonist ivuxolimab in advanced cancers. The table came from immunoSEQ multiplex PCR; TCRdb's copy has only in-frame clones and leaves some out. The repertoire consists of some 86,000 clones, with around 90% occurring once and the leading ten covering approximately 7%. Source: CD4+ or CD8+ T cells sorted from blood, taken in a trial of the OX40 agonist ivuxolimab. The source is an adult with an advanced solid tumor such as melanoma, head and neck, liver or kidney cancer.

This chain joins TRBV2 and TRBJ2-7, with D perhaps matching TRBD2 (6 bases). The CDR3 covers 12 residues. V was trimmed by 5 bases and J by 4 bases, leaving 9 bases between them. Germline V gives CDR1 SNHLY, CDR2 FYNNEI. The CDR3 region is CASSLGGYEQYF. The CDR3 region has the DNA TGTGCCAGCAGTCTAGGAGGGTACGAGCAGTACTTC.

This chain links TRBV5-6 with TRBJ1-2; 9 positions match TRBD1. The J segment lost 8 bases and the V segment lost 2 bases, leaving 7 bases of the junction unmatched. Germline V gives CDR1 SGHDT, CDR2 YYEEEE. The CDR3 sequence is 14 residues long. The CDR3 is CASSFWTGEGGYTF. DNA for the CDR3: TGTGCCAGCAGCTTTTGGACAGGGGAGGGCGGCTACACCTTC.

The rearrangement joins TRBV7-3 to TRBJ2-7; 9 bases align to TRBD2. Germline CDR1 and CDR2: SGHTA and FQGTGA. The CDR3 runs to 16 residues. Trimming at V came to 4 bases and at J to 6 bases, leaving 13 bases not matched to a gene. In nucleotides, the CDR3 is TGTGCCAGCAGCTCTCATGGGACTAGCCAAACTTTCGAGCAGTACTTC. This sequence encodes CASSSHGTSQTFEQYF.

The rearrangement uses TRBV6-1 and TRBJ1-4; perhaps TRBD1 as D (6 bases). The length of the CDR3 is 16 residues. The germline CDR1 and CDR2 sequences are MNHNS and SASEGT. Trimming left V 4 bases short and J 0 bases short, with 12 bases between. For the CDR3, the DNA is TGTGCCAGCAGTGTCCTGACAGGAGCAACTAATGAAAAACTGTTTTTT. Encoded protein: CASSVLTGATNEKLFF.

The genes are TRBV15 and TRBJ2-7, with D possibly TRBD1 on 5 matching bases. CDR3 length: 13 residues. Germline CDR1 and CDR2: LNHNV and YYDKDF (reference sequence). The germline V and J ends were trimmed by 3 bases and 3 bases, with 9 bases remaining between them. CDR3 coding DNA: TGTGCCACCAGCAGTGCCCAGGGCTACGAGCAGTACTTC. Residues: CATSSAQGYEQYF.

The chain has TRBV5-6 and TRBJ2-2; unclear D gene. Germline-derived CDR1 and CDR2 are SGHDT and YYEEEE. The CDR3 totals 18 residues. V lost 1 base to trimming and J lost 3 bases, with 19 bases between them. CDR3 DNA sequence: TGTGCCAGCAGCTTGTATCTTTTCGGTAGACGGCACACCGGGGAGCTGTTTTTT. It encodes CASSLYLFGRRHTGELFF.

The chain joins TRBV2 to TRBJ2-3; possibly TRBD2 for D (5 bases). Germline CDR1 SNHLY, CDR2 FYNNEI. V was pared by 8 bases and J by 4 bases, with 10 bases between. The CDR3 runs 12 residues. DNA of the CDR3: TGTGCCAGCTCCTTGGGAGCAGATACGCAGTATTTT. It yields the protein CASSLGADTQYF.

This rearrangement joins TRBV5-1 to TRBJ1-4; D remains ambiguous. The V gene's germline CDR1 is SGHRS and CDR2 YFSETQ. Trimming took 0 bases from V and 7 from J, leaving 19 bases between them. This CDR3 region has 17 residues. The CDR3 DNA reads as TGCGCCAGCAGCTTGGCGGGAAGTTGGGGTATAGTTGAAAAACTGTTTTTT. This sequence encodes CASSLAGSWGIVEKLFF.

The chain combines TRBV27 with TRBJ1-2; TRBD1 aligns across 7 bases. The CDR3 covers 13 residues. V gave up 9 bases and J gave up 2 bases; unmatched junction bases: 6. Germline CDR1 and CDR2: MNHEY and SMNVEV (reference sequence). The CDR3 DNA is TGTGCCAGTGCGGGACAGCACAACTATGGCTACACCTTC. Translating gives CASAGQHNYGYTF.

This chain uses TRBV27 with TRBJ2-4, with 12 bases aligning to TRBD2. Losses at the gene ends were 6 bases for V and 0 bases for J; bases not matched to a gene: 18. CDR3 size: 21 residues. From germline, CDR1 is MNHEY and CDR2 SMNVEV (reference sequence). The CDR3 region is CASSLDRGRLAGGVAKNIQYF. CDR3 bases: TGTGCCAGCAGCCTAGACAGGGGGCGTCTAGCGGGAGGGGTAGCCAAAAACATTCAGTACTTC.

The chain recombines TRBV5-4 with TRBJ2-3; 9 nucleotides align to TRBD2. J lost 4 bases, V lost 1 base, and 4 bases had no gene match. From germline, CDR1 is SGHNT and CDR2 YYREEE (reference sequence). The CDR3 extends over 15 amino acids. CDR3 in amino acids: CASSLRLAGADTQYF. CDR3 bases: TGTGCCAGCAGCTTGCGTTTAGCGGGAGCAGATACGCAGTATTTT.

Comments on this clone: One end of the junction fails to match germline, which may point to a read error. The chain uses TRBV7-7 and TRBJ2-1, with TRBD2 matching over 11 bases. This CDR3 has 16 amino acids. Germline values: CDR1 SSHAT, CDR2 FNYEAQ (reference sequence). Here the CDR3 DNA reads TGTGCTAGCAGCCCACCGCTTAGCGGGAGGGCCACTGAGCAGTTCTTC. Its protein is CASSPPLSGRATEQFF.

J is TRBJ1-5 and V is TRBV19; D perhaps matches TRBD1 (5 bases). CDR3 length: 17 residues. CDR1 LNHDA and CDR2 SQIVND come from the germline V gene (reference sequence). Trimming shortened V by 7 bases and J by 1 base, and 20 bases separated the two germline ends. Written as DNA, the CDR3 is TGTGCCAGTACCCCGAATCCCGCAGGGCCGAGCAATCAGCCCCAGCATTTT. This translates into CASTPNPAGPSNQPQHF.

V gene TRBV9 combines with J gene TRBJ1-3; D not certain. CDR1 SGDLS and CDR2 YYNGEE come from the germline V gene. The V gene lost 3 bases and the J gene lost 0 bases, with 7 bases spanning the gap. CDR3 size: 14 residues. The CDR3 bases are TGTGCCAGCAGCGATGCTGGCTCTGGAAACACCATATATTTT. It yields the protein CASSDAGSGNTIYF. Using reference TRBV9 and TRBJ1-3 for the parts outside the CDR3, the full variable domain is DSGVTQTPKHLITATGQRVTLRCSPRSGDLSVYWYQQSLDQGLQFLIQYYNGEERAKGNILERFSAQQFPDLHSELNLSSLELGDSALYFCASSDAGSGNTIYFGEGSWLTVV.

The V gene is TRBV9, the J gene TRBJ1-1; D ambiguous. V shed 0 bases and J shed 3 bases, with 12 bases lying between them. This CDR3 has 15 amino acids. The germline V gene encodes CDR1 SGDLS and CDR2 YYNGEE. This CDR3 reads CASSVVPDGDTEAFF. The CDR3 DNA reads as TGTGCCAGCAGCGTAGTTCCCGATGGGGACACTGAAGCTTTCTTT.

This chain connects TRBV6-1 to TRBJ2-7, with D maybe TRBD2 (7 bases). Germline loops: CDR1 MNHNS, CDR2 SASEGT. The ends were cut back, 3 bases at V and 5 bases at J, with 17 bases in the middle. The length of the CDR3 is 15 residues. In DNA form, the CDR3 reads TGTGCCAGCAGTGACAGGCGGACGGGGGGCGACGAGCAGTACTTC. Translation: CASSDRRTGGDEQYF.

In this sample, this clone turned up once. The genes are TRBV18 and TRBJ2-6; 8 bases agree with TRBD1. The V gene's germline CDR1 is KGHSH and CDR2 LQKENI. Trimming removed 0 bases from V and 1 base from J; junction bases left unmatched: 5. The CDR3 is 18 amino acids. The CDR3 loop is CASSPPAGGGSGANVLTF. DNA for the CDR3: TGTGCCAGCTCACCACCCGCAGGGGGCGGGTCTGGGGCCAACGTCCTGACTTTC.

This chain uses TRBV7-3 with TRBJ2-3; D gene uncertain. Trimming took off 4 bases at V and 3 bases at J, with 8 bases between the two ends. There are 13 residues in the CDR3. Germline CDR1 SGHTA, CDR2 FQGTGA. The CDR3 DNA reads TGTGCCAGCAGCTCCCGACTTACAGATACGCAGTATTTT. As protein: CASSSRLTDTQYF.

The chain employs TRBV29-1 and TRBJ2-5, with 8 bases aligning to TRBD1. Germline V gene data show CDR1 as SQVTM and CDR2 as ANQGSEA. The J segment lost 5 bases and the V segment lost 6 bases, leaving 2 bases of the junction unmatched. CDR3 length: 11 residues. The CDR3 sequence is CSVHRGETQYF. CDR3 coding DNA: TGCAGCGTACACAGGGGGGAGACCCAGTACTTC.

V usage is TRBV19 and J usage is TRBJ2-7; D is possibly TRBD1 or TRBD2 (6 bases each). The CDR3 is 14 amino acids. Germline V gene lookup returns CDR1 LNHDA and CDR2 SQIVND (reference sequence). V was shortened by 6 bases and J by 4 bases, with 16 bases between the two germline ends. CDR3 nucleotide sequence: TGTGCCAGTAGGCCTCTGGGGGGCACGTACGAGCAGTACTTC. Its protein product is CASRPLGGTYEQYF.

The rearrangement links TRBV16 to TRBJ2-5; no clear D gene. This CDR3 has 15 residues. Trimming pared 4 bases from V and 0 bases from J, leaving 12 bases between. The germline CDR1 and CDR2 sequences are KGHSY and FQNENV. CDR3 residues: CASSPYGSYQETQYF. CDR3 bases: TGTGCCAGCAGCCCCTATGGCTCATACCAAGAGACCCAGTACTTC.